A selection of T cell receptor beta chains follows, all from one sample in a study of shared clonotypes between healthy human individuals. Assay: immunoSEQ multiplex PCR; the TCRdb copy retains only in-frame clones and omits some. The profile shows roughly 2,500,000 clones, approximately 93% of them singletons. What was sequenced was naive CD4+ T cells from PBMCs. The receptors come from a man aged 18 to 30 in good health. Some clones in this sample may be carry-over from other donors' samples. Each CDR3 is given with its conserved first and last residue. A D gene is named only where the DNA matches it firmly.

D gene	V gene	J gene	CDR3 protein
NA	TRBV6-5	TRBJ1-5	CASSSQGQPQHF
TRBD1	TRBV10-3	TRBJ1-2	CAISVDNGQGHGYTF
NA	TRBV30	TRBJ2-2	CAWSIGAGELFF
NA	TRBV19	TRBJ2-2	CASSIDPSPGELFF
NA	TRBV10-3	TRBJ1-5	CAISEDRWTQPQHF
NA	TRBV18	TRBJ2-1	CASSLGSWDEQFF
TRBD1	TRBV30	TRBJ2-7	CASHSGQRSYEQYF
NA	TRBV5-4	TRBJ2-1	CASSGDPANEQFF
NA	TRBV5-1	TRBJ2-5	CASSSLSGETQYF
TRBD2	TRBV5-1	TRBJ2-1	CASSSTSGTYNEQFF
NA	TRBV7-3	TRBJ2-3	CASNEGADTQYF
NA	TRBV11-2	TRBJ2-1	CASSLNGGEQFF
TRBD1	TRBV7-2	TRBJ2-7	CASSLDGTGGYEQYF
TRBD2	TRBV2	TRBJ2-1	CASTTSGRAAEQFF